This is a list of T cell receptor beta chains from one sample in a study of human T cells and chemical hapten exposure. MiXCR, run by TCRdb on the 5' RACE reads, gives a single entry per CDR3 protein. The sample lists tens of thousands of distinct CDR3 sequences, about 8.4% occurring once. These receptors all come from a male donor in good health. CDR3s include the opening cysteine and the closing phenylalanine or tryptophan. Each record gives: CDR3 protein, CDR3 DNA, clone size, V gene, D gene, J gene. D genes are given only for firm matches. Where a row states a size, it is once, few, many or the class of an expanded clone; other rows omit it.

CDR3: CASTTSGGDYNEQFF
DNA: TGTGCCAGCACCACTAGCGGGGGGGATTACAATGAGCAGTTCTTC
size: many
V: TRBV12-3/TRBV12-4
D: TRBD2
J: TRBJ2-1

CDR3: CASSIDSGRETQYF
DNA: TGTGCCAGTAGTATAGATAGCGGGAGAGAGACCCAGTACTTC
size: -
V: TRBV19
D: TRBD2
J: TRBJ2-5

CDR3: CASRAHNSPLHF
DNA: TGTGCCAGCAGGGCTCATAATTCACCCCTCCACTTT
size: many
V: TRBV7-9
D: -
J: TRBJ1-6

CDR3: CASSIRDWDNEQFF
DNA: TGTGCCAGCAGCATCCGGGACTGGGACAATGAGCAGTTCTTC
size: few
V: TRBV11-1
D: -
J: TRBJ2-1

CDR3: CASSGVEQYF
DNA: TGTGCCAGCAGTGGAGTGGAGCAGTACTTC
size: many
V: TRBV25-1
D: -
J: TRBJ2-7

CDR3: CASSPQPGLAPYEQFF
DNA: TGTGCCAGCAGCCCCCAACCGGGACTAGCTCCCTATGAGCAGTTCTTC
size: -
V: TRBV7-2
D: TRBD2
J: TRBJ2-1

CDR3: CASRQGARTGELFF
DNA: TGTGCCAGCAGACAGGGGGCGCGCACCGGGGAGCTGTTTTTT
size: few
V: TRBV6-6
D: TRBD1
J: TRBJ2-2

CDR3: CATSARGDEQFF
DNA: TGTGCCACCAGTGCCCGGGGGGATGAGCAGTTCTTC
size: many
V: TRBV24-1
D: TRBD2
J: TRBJ2-1

CDR3: CASNRAPGRSGIGELFF
DNA: TGTGCCAGCAACCGAGCCCCCGGACGCTCGGGGATCGGGGAGCTGTTTTTT
size: many
V: TRBV2
D: -
J: TRBJ2-2

CDR3: CSATWTSGRLYEQYF
DNA: TGCAGTGCTACCTGGACTAGCGGGAGGTTGTACGAGCAGTACTTC
size: many
V: TRBV20-1
D: TRBD2
J: TRBJ2-7

CDR3: CASSLHGIGNQPQHF
DNA: TGTGCCAGCAGCTTACACGGGATTGGCAATCAGCCCCAGCATTTT
size: few
V: TRBV7-2
D: -
J: TRBJ1-5

CDR3: CASSLGAGDRRTEAFF
DNA: TGTGCCAGCAGTTTAGGGGCAGGGGACAGACGCACTGAAGCTTTCTTT
size: many
V: TRBV27
D: TRBD1
J: TRBJ1-1

CDR3: CASSSQRIATNEKLFF
DNA: TGTGCCAGCAGTTCACAGAGGATTGCAACTAATGAAAAACTGTTTTTT
size: -
V: TRBV28
D: -
J: TRBJ1-4

CDR3: CASSSRGRETQYF
DNA: TGTGCCAGCAGCTCAAGGGGGCGAGAGACCCAGTACTTC
size: -
V: TRBV7-1
D: TRBD1
J: TRBJ2-5

CDR3: CSVASGNTIYF
DNA: TGCAGCGTTGCCTCTGGAAACACCATATATTTT
size: -
V: TRBV29-1
D: -
J: TRBJ1-3

CDR3: CSARRGGGADTQYF
DNA: TGCAGTGCTAGACGAGGGGGGGGAGCAGATACGCAGTATTTT
size: many
V: TRBV20-1
D: -
J: TRBJ2-3

CDR3: CASHGGRYEQYF
DNA: TGTGCCAGCCATGGGGGTCGCTACGAGCAGTACTTC
size: -
V: TRBV6-1
D: -
J: TRBJ2-7

CDR3: CASSSPGHEQYF
DNA: TGTGCCAGCAGCTCCCCGGGCCACGAGCAGTACTTC
size: few
V: TRBV13
D: -
J: TRBJ2-7

CDR3: CAIRTVFDGFTDTQYF
DNA: TGTGCCATCAGAACAGTCTTCGACGGCTTCACAGATACGCAGTATTTT
size: -
V: TRBV10-3
D: -
J: TRBJ2-3

CDR3: CASSGEPGQPQHF
DNA: TGTGCCAGCAGCGGGGAGCCGGGTCAGCCCCAGCATTTT
size: -
V: TRBV9
D: -
J: TRBJ1-5

CDR3: CAWSATENEQFF
DNA: TGTGCCTGGAGTGCGACCGAGAATGAGCAGTTCTTC
size: few
V: TRBV30
D: -
J: TRBJ2-1

CDR3: CSASAGEAFF
DNA: TGCAGTGCTAGTGCCGGTGAAGCTTTCTTT
size: many
V: TRBV20-1
D: -
J: TRBJ1-1

CDR3: CASSLRTLTLMIDTQYF
DNA: TGTGCCAGCAGCTTGCGGACGCTTACGTTAATGATAGACACGCAGTATTTT
size: many
V: TRBV5-6
D: -
J: TRBJ2-3

CDR3: CSASAGGAGREQYF
DNA: TGCAGTGCTAGCGCAGGGGGGGCGGGACGGGAGCAGTACTTC
size: few
V: TRBV20-1
D: -
J: TRBJ2-7

CDR3: CSAREGTSGNEQFF
DNA: TGCAGTGCTAGAGAGGGGACTAGCGGCAATGAGCAGTTCTTC
size: many
V: TRBV20-1
D: TRBD2
J: TRBJ2-1

CDR3: CASSLVARTDTQYF
DNA: TGTGCCAGCAGCTTAGTGGCAAGAACAGATACGCAGTATTTT
size: many
V: TRBV13
D: -
J: TRBJ2-3

CDR3: CSVLAGENEQFF
DNA: TGCAGCGTTCTGGCAGGGGAGAATGAGCAGTTCTTC
size: many
V: TRBV29-1
D: -
J: TRBJ2-1

CDR3: CATSREVSGGDGYTF
DNA: TGTGCCACCAGCAGAGAAGTATCAGGGGGCGATGGCTACACCTTC
size: few
V: TRBV15
D: TRBD1
J: TRBJ1-2

CDR3: CASSVRKTSTDTQYF
DNA: TGTGCCAGCAGCGTAAGAAAAACTAGCACAGATACGCAGTATTTT
size: many
V: TRBV9
D: -
J: TRBJ2-3

CDR3: CASSGPEAEAFF
DNA: TGTGCCAGCAGCGGACCCGAAGCTGAAGCTTTCTTT
size: -
V: TRBV5-5
D: -
J: TRBJ1-1

CDR3: CASSMEGRGDEQYF
DNA: TGTGCCAGTAGTATGGAGGGGCGCGGGGACGAGCAGTACTTC
size: many
V: TRBV19
D: -
J: TRBJ2-7

CDR3: CASSLAQQGIPYEQYF
DNA: TGTGCCAGCAGCTTAGCACAACAGGGAATACCCTACGAGCAGTACTTC
size: many
V: TRBV7-6
D: -
J: TRBJ2-7

CDR3: CAISEGESSGNTIYF
DNA: TGTGCCATCAGTGAAGGAGAAAGCTCTGGAAACACCATATATTTT
size: -
V: TRBV10-3
D: -
J: TRBJ1-3

CDR3: CASTILQGTAGELFF
DNA: TGTGCCAGCACCATTTTACAGGGAACGGCCGGGGAGCTGTTTTTT
size: many
V: TRBV27
D: -
J: TRBJ2-2